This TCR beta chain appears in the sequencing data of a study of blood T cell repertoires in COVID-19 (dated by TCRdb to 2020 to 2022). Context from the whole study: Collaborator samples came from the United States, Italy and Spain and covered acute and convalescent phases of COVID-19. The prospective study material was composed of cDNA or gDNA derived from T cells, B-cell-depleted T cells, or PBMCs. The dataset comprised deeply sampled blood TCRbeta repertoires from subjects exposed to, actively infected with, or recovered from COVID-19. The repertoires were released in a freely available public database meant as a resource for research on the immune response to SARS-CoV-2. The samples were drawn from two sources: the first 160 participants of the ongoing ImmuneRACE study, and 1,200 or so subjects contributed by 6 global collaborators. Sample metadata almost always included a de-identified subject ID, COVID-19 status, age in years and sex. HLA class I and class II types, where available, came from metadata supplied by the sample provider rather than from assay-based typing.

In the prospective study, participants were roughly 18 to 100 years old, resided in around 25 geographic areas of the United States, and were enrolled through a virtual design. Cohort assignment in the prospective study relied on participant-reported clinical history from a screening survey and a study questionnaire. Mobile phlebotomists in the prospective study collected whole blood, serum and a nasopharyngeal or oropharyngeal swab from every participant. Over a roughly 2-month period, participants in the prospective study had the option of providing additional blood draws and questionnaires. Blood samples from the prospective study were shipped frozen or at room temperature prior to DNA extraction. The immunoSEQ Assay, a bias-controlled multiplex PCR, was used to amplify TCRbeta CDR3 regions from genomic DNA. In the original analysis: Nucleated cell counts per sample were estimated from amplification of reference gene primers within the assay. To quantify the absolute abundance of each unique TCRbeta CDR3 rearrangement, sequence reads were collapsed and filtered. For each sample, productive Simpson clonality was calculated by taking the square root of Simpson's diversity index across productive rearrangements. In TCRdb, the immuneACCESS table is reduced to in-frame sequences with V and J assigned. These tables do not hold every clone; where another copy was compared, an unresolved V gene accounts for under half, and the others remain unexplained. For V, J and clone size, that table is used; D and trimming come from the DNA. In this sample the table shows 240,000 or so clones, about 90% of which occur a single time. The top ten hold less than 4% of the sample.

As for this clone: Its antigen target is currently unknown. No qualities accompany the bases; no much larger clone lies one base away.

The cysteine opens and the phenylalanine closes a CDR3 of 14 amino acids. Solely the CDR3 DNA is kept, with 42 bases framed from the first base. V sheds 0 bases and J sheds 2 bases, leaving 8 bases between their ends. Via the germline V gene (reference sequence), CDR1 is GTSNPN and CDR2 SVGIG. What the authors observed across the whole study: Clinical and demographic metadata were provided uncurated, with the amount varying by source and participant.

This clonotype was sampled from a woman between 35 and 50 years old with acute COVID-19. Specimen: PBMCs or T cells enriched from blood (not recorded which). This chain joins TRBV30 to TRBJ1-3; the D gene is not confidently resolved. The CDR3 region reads CAWSVVQTGNTIYF. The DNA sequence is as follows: TGTGCCTGGAGTGTTGTCCAGACTGGAAACACCATATATTTT.